What follows are 23 T cell receptor beta chains derived from one specimen sequenced in a study of shared clonotypes between healthy human individuals. The table came from immunoSEQ multiplex PCR; TCRdb's copy has only in-frame clones and leaves some out. The data hold approximately 940,000 clones, with over 75% observed a single time. Sequencing was performed on memory CD4+ T cells sorted from blood. Specified subset: CD45RA-negative fraction. These receptors all stem from a man in his late teens or twenties in good health.

The chain is built from TRBV28 and TRBJ1-4; no definite D call. CDR1 is MDHEN, CDR2 SYDVKM, per germline. V was clipped by 2 bases and J by 10 bases, with 17 bases between them. This CDR3 comprises 15 residues. The CDR3 DNA follows: TGTGCCAGCAGTTTAAAATCCGGGAAACGGCCAAAACTGTTTTTT. It translates to CASSLKSGKRPKLFF.

There are a few counts of this clone. This chain joins TRBV30 and TRBJ2-5; D might be TRBD2 (5 bases). Germline V gene lookup returns CDR1 GTSNPN and CDR2 SVGIG (reference sequence). This CDR3 has 14 amino acids. V lost 2 bases, J lost 2 bases, and 12 bases lay in between. CDR3 loop: CAWSPPGTQETQYF. In DNA form, the CDR3 reads TGTGCCTGGAGTCCCCCGGGAACTCAAGAGACCCAGTACTTC.

The J gene is TRBJ2-7, the V gene TRBV18; 10 nucleotides match TRBD2. Per the germline V gene, CDR1 is KGHSH and CDR2 is LQKENI. Trimming cost V 4 bases and J 0 bases; bases outside gene matches: 0. The CDR3 extends over 14 amino acids. In nucleotides, the CDR3 is TGTGCCAGCTCACTAGCGGGGGGCTCCTACGAGCAGTACTTC. Translating it yields CASSLAGGSYEQYF.

The rearrangement links TRBV19 to TRBJ2-3; D possibly corresponds to TRBD2 (6 bases). Deletions cut 10 bases from V and 6 bases from J, with 23 bases between. The CDR3 contains 15 residues. Germline loops: CDR1 LNHDA, CDR2 SQIVND (reference sequence). CDR3 sequence (DNA): TGTGCCACCACCCCGCCGGGACTCCAGCGGGATACGCAGTATTTT. Its protein is CATTPPGLQRDTQYF.

This clone has more than one count but fewer than ten. The rearrangement joins TRBV11-3 to TRBJ2-3; D may be TRBD1 (5 bases). Germline V lookup: CDR1 SGHNT, CDR2 YENEEA. CDR3 size: 15 residues. The germline V and J ends were trimmed by 1 base and 4 bases, with 12 bases remaining between them. CDR3 residues: CASSLGGVKSDTQYF. CDR3 nucleotide sequence: TGTGCCAGCAGCTTAGGGGGCGTCAAATCAGATACGCAGTATTTT.

This chain uses TRBV5-1 with TRBJ1-2, with D possibly matching TRBD1 (6 bases). Between the trimmed V and J ends, which lost 3 bases and 7 bases, there was a span of 13 bases. Germline loops: CDR1 SGHRS, CDR2 YFSETQ. This CDR3 has 13 amino acids. The CDR3 DNA reads as TGCGCCAGCAGCTCCTCAGGGGATTCTGGCTACACCTTC. Protein sequence: CASSSSGDSGYTF.

This clone was seen a single time. The V call is TRBV29-1, the J call TRBJ1-1; maybe TRBD1 (5 bases). The CDR3 has 13 amino acids. Germline V gene lookup returns CDR1 SQVTM and CDR2 ANQGSEA. V shed 5 bases and J shed 0 bases, with 10 bases lying between them. The CDR3 region has the DNA TGCAGCGTTTCGCAGGGCCTGAACACTGAAGCTTTCTTT. Translation: CSVSQGLNTEAFF. Variable domain in full (rest from reference TRBV29-1 and TRBJ1-1): SAVISQKPSRDICQRGTSLTIQCQVDSQVTMMFWYRQQPGQSLTLIATANQGSEATYESGFVIDKFPISRPNLTFSTLTVSNMSPEDSSIYLCSVSQGLNTEAFFGQGTRLTVV.

The chain's CDR3 is CASSETRGLDTEAFF. DNA of the CDR3: TGTGCCAGCAGTGAAACCCGGGGTTTGGACACTGAAGCTTTCTTT. The V gene is TRBV6-1, the J gene TRBJ1-1; D is unresolved. CDR3 length: 15 amino acids. V was pared by 2 bases and J by 3 bases, with 13 bases between. Germline lookup yields CDR1 MNHNS and CDR2 SASEGT.

There are a few counts of this clone. The chain employs TRBV7-2 and TRBJ2-2; 11 bases are shared with TRBD1. The CDR3 totals 17 residues. V was clipped by 4 bases and J by 4 bases; unmatched bases: 8. CDR1 and CDR2 (germline): SGHTA, FQGNSA. For the CDR3, the DNA is TGTGCCAGCAGCTCCTGGACAGGGGGCGCGATCACCGGGGAGCTGTTTTTT. Residues: CASSSWTGGAITGELFF.

As regards this clone: Other DNA sequences from this sample encode an identical CDR3 as well. The chain joins TRBV28 to TRBJ2-2; D gene unclear. Deletions cut 5 bases from V and 5 bases from J, with 6 bases between. Germline lookup yields CDR1 MDHEN and CDR2 SYDVKM. The CDR3 has 12 amino acids. CDR3 region: CASSSRTGELFF. DNA for the CDR3: TGTGCCAGCAGTAGCCGAACCGGGGAGCTGTTTTTT.

The CDR3 is CASSREAGGRSYEQYF. The DNA for the CDR3 is TGCGCCAGCAGCCGAGAAGCGGGGGGGCGCTCCTACGAGCAGTACTTC. The chain combines TRBV4-1 with TRBJ2-7; TRBD2 matches at 10 bases. V gave up 4 bases and J gave up 0 bases; unmatched junction bases: 6. The CDR3 consists of 16 residues. The germline V gene encodes CDR1 MGHRA and CDR2 YSYEKL.

Here the CDR3 reads CASSFDSPKNIQYF. The DNA of the CDR3 is TGTGCCAGCAGCTTTGATTCTCCAAAAAACATTCAGTACTTC. This chain joins TRBV12-1 and TRBJ2-4. TRBV12-1 is labeled a pseudogene. The CDR3 extends over 14 amino acids.

The chain carries TRBV9 and TRBJ1-2, with 8 positions matching TRBD1. V lost 4 bases, J lost 4 bases, and 6 bases stayed unmatched. The germline V gene has CDR1 SGDLS and CDR2 YYNGEE. The CDR3 runs to 14 residues. CDR3 protein: CASSPTTGVYGYTF. CDR3 in DNA: TGTGCCAGCAGCCCCACGACAGGGGTCTATGGCTACACCTTC.

The rearrangement links TRBV30 to TRBJ2-7; D assignment may be TRBD1 or TRBD2 (5 bases each). Trimming stripped 3 bases from V and 6 bases from J, with 15 bases between. From germline, CDR1 is GTSNPN and CDR2 SVGIG (reference sequence). This CDR3 has 13 amino acids. The DNA of the CDR3 is TGTGCCTGGAGAGGGACGGGAAGGGGCGAGCAGTACTTC. This encodes CAWRGTGRGEQYF.

The genes are TRBV5-5 and TRBJ1-5; 9 bases align to TRBD1. From germline, CDR1 is SGHKS and CDR2 YYEKEE (reference sequence). This CDR3 is 18 amino acids long. V lost 4 bases and J lost 0; bases outside the gene matches: 11. The chain's CDR3 is CASSRGDREGNSNQPQHF. The CDR3 region has the DNA TGTGCCAGCAGCCGGGGGGACAGGGAGGGAAATAGCAATCAGCCCCAGCATTTT.

The chain recombines TRBV5-4 with TRBJ2-5; D ambiguous. Between the trimmed V and J ends, which lost 0 bases and 8 bases, there was a span of 17 bases. Looked up from germline, CDR1 is SGHNT and CDR2 is YYREEE (reference sequence). CDR3 length: 15 residues. The CDR3 protein is CASSLVRDSRTTQYF. CDR3 coding DNA: TGTGCCAGCAGCTTGGTTCGAGACTCCCGAACTACCCAGTACTTC.

This clone has a single count. This chain connects TRBV5-1 to TRBJ1-2; 9 bases align to TRBD1. Unmatched junction bases numbered 5, after V lost 4 bases and J lost 4 bases. Germline V CDR1 and CDR2: SGHRS, YFSETQ. CDR3 length: 14 residues. The CDR3 DNA sequence: TGCGCCAGCAGCCCGGGACAGGGTCCCTATGGCTACACCTTC. Translated: CASSPGQGPYGYTF. The full variable domain, in which reference TRBV5-1 and TRBJ1-2 provide the parts outside the CDR3, is KAGVTQTPRYLIKTRGQQVTLSCSPISGHRSVSWYQQTPGQGLQFLFEYFSETQRNKGNFPGRFSGRQFSNSRSEMNVSTLELGDSALYLCASSPGQGPYGYTFGSGTRLTVV.

The rearrangement uses TRBV7-9 and TRBJ2-3; TRBD2 matches at 8 bases. CDR1 and CDR2 (germline): SEHNR, FQNEAQ (reference sequence). The length of the CDR3 is 15 residues. Trimming took 4 bases from V and 2 from J; bases not matched to a gene: 5. CDR3 in DNA: TGTGCCAGCAGCTCACTAGCGGAATTCACAGATACGCAGTATTTT. Its translation: CASSSLAEFTDTQYF.

The V call is TRBV13, the J call TRBJ1-2; maybe TRBD1 (6 bases). V was cut by 5 bases and J by 4 bases, with 14 bases left in between. This CDR3 comprises 14 residues. In germline, CDR1 is PRHDT, CDR2 FYEKMQ (reference sequence). The CDR3 spells CASSGGAYGYGYTF. The DNA of the CDR3 is TGTGCCAGCAGCGGGGGGGCGTACGGCTATGGCTACACCTTC.

The chain employs TRBV5-4 and TRBJ2-5; possible D gene TRBD2, 5 bases. The CDR3 extends over 15 amino acids. Per germline, CDR1 SGHNT and CDR2 YYREEE (reference sequence). Trimming cost V 0 bases and J 8 bases, with 17 bases left between them. The CDR3 nucleotides are TGTGCCAGCAGCTTGGATCCGGGGAACGAAGGCACCCAGTACTTC. Translating it yields CASSLDPGNEGTQYF.

This clone was seen at least ten times. This sequence joins TRBV18 and TRBJ2-1, with D tentatively TRBD1 (5 bases). V was pared by 2 bases and J by 3 bases, with 14 bases between. Germline values: CDR1 KGHSH, CDR2 LQKENI. The CDR3 has 16 residues. DNA of the CDR3: TGTGCCAGCTCACCAAACAGGACACCCTTCTACAATGAGCAGTTCTTC. Its protein is CASSPNRTPFYNEQFF. Drawing the rest from reference TRBV18 and TRBJ2-1, the complete variable domain is NAGVMQNPRHLVRRRGQEARLRCSPMKGHSHVYWYRQLPEEGLKFMVYLQKENIIDESGMPKERFSAEFPKEGPSILRIQQVVRGDSAAYFCASSPNRTPFYNEQFFGPGTRLTVL.

The chain recombines TRBV21-1 with TRBJ2-2; TRBD1 reflects the table's D call only, with no check against the DNA. TRBV21-1 is tagged as a pseudogene. This CDR3 comprises 14 residues. The CDR3 region is CASSKQGQAGELFF. The CDR3 region has the DNA TGTGCCAGCAGCAAGCAGGGGCAGGCCGGGGAGCTGTTTTTT.

This sequence joins TRBV10-2 and TRBJ2-7, with 9 nucleotides matching TRBD1. The V gene's germline CDR1 is WSHSY and CDR2 SAAADI. The CDR3 consists of 14 residues. Trimming cost V 8 bases and J 5 bases; bases outside gene matches: 10. CDR3 residues: CASGGGQGRNEQYF. The CDR3 DNA reads TGCGCCAGCGGAGGGGGACAGGGTAGGAACGAGCAGTACTTC.